This T cell receptor (beta chain) comes out of a study of T cells in localized non-small cell lung cancer. About this clone: Its cognate antigen is unknown.

Sequencing was performed with immunoSEQ multiplex PCR; in TCRdb, only in-frame clones are kept and a portion is missing. The table records some 30,000 clones, over 75% of them present only once. Study-level points and caveats: Adjacent lung held a median approximately 57 of the top 100 tumor clones. Because researchers sequenced only one region of the tumor, heterogeneity is still possible.

The V end lost 3 bases, the J end lost 1 base, and 15 bases lay between the germline ends. Germline V gene data show CDR1 as MDHEN and CDR2 as SYDVKM. CDR3 length: 16 residues. The clonotype comes from a male donor older than 55 with stage III lung adenocarcinoma. The chain is built from TRBV28 and TRBJ1-1, with TRBD1 as a possible D gene (5 bases). The input for sequencing was peripheral blood, taken before any cancer treatment. The chain's CDR3 is CASSLGLLGRNTEAFF. DNA of the CDR3: TGTGCCAGCAGTTTGGGACTACTAGGCAGGAACACTGAAGCTTTCTTT.